Described below is a single T cell receptor (beta chain) sequence and its context. As yet, its antigen is unknown. This entry is derived from a study of cytomegalovirus exposure and HLA in healthy donors. Trimming cost V 2 bases and J 0 bases, with 9 bases left between them. The germline CDR1 and CDR2 sequences are SGHNT and YYREEE (reference sequence). CDR3 length equals 15 residues. Findings and limits, study-wide: In a later analysis, an Asian-associated ancestry cluster reportedly showed fewer N-insertions than the roughly 700-donor mean.

The PCR had 60 Vbeta and 13 Jbeta primers. Data came from immunoSEQ multiplex PCR; TCRdb stores just in-frame clones and leaves some out. The sample has about 180,000 clones; around four fifths are singletons. This receptor was identified in a man aged 25 to 45 in good health and CMV-seronegative. The sample comprised PBMCs. V is TRBV5-4 and J is TRBJ1-3; TRBD1 is a possible D gene (5 bases). The DNA for the CDR3 is TGTGCCAGCAGCTTAGCAGGGCTCTCTGGAAACACCATATATTTT. Its translation is CASSLAGLSGNTIYF.